The clone carrying this T cell receptor (beta chain) was seen at least ten times. TCRdb redid the calling of the 5' RACE reads with MiXCR, one entry per CDR3 protein. The top ten clones hold less than 4% of a sample with some 270,000 distinct CDR3 sequences, around 8% of them seen once. CDR1 and CDR2 from the germline V gene are LGHNA and YSLEER. V lost 3 bases and J lost 7, with 13 bases in between. The CDR3 extends over 14 amino acids. This sample is part of a study of identical twins. These data were likewise used in another study, on yellow fever vaccine responses in identical twins.

The sequence was obtained from a woman between 18 and 29 years old in good health. The chain couples TRBV4-3 to TRBJ2-1; tentative D call: TRBD2 (6 bases). The sample comprised CD8+ T cells sorted from blood. CDR3 in amino acids: CASSQRGLANEQFF. The CDR3 DNA reads TGCGCCAGCAGCCAGAGGGGTCTAGCGAATGAGCAGTTCTTC.